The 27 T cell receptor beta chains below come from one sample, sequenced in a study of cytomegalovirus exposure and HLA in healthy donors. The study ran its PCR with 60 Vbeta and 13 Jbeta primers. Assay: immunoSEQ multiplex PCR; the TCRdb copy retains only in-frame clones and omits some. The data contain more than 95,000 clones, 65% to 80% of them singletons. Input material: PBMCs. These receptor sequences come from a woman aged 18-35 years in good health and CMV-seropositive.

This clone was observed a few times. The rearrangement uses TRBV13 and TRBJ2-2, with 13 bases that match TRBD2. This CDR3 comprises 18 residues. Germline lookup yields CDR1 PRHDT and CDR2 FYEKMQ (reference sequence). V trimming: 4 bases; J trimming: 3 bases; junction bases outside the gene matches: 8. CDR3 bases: TGTGCCAGCAGCTATCTGGGACTAGCGGGGTCCTACACCGGGGAGCTGTTTTTT. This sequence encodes CASSYLGLAGSYTGELFF. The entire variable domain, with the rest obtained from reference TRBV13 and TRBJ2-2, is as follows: AAGVIQSPRHLIKEKRETATLKCYPIPRHDTVYWYQQGPGQDPQFLISFYEKMQSDKGSIPDRFSAQQFSDYHSELNMSSLELGDSALYFCASSYLGLAGSYTGELFFGEGSRLTVL.

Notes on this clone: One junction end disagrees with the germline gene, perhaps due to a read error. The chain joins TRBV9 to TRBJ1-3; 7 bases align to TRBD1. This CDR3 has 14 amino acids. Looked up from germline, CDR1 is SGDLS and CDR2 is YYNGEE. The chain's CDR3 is CASSVPEERDRLIF. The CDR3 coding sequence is TGTGCCAGCAGCGTCCCTGAGGAGAGGGACAGACTAATTTTT.

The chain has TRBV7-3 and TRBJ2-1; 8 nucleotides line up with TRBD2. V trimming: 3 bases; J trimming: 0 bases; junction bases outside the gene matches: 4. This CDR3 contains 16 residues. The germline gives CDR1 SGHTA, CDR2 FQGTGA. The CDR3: CASSLWSGSSYNEQFF. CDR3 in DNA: TGTGCCAGCAGCTTGTGGAGCGGGAGCTCCTACAATGAGCAGTTCTTC. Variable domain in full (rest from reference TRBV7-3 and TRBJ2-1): GAGVSQTPSNKVTEKGKYVELRCDPISGHTALYWYRQSLGQGPEFLIYFQGTGAADDSGLPNDRFFAVRPEGSVSTLKIQRTERGDSAVYLCASSLWSGSSYNEQFFGPGTRLTVL.

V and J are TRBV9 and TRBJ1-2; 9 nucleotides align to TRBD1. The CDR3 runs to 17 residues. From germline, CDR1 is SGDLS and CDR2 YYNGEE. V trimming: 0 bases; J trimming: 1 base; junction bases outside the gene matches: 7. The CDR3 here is CASSVGGQGRYNYGYTF. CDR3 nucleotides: TGTGCCAGCAGCGTAGGGGGACAGGGAAGGTATAACTATGGCTACACCTTC.

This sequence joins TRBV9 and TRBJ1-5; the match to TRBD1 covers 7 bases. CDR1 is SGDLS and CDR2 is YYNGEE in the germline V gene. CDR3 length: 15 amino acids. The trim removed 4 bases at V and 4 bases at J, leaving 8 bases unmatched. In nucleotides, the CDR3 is TGTGCCAGCAGCCCCAGGGGGTCGGTAAATCAGCCCCAGCATTTT. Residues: CASSPRGSVNQPQHF.

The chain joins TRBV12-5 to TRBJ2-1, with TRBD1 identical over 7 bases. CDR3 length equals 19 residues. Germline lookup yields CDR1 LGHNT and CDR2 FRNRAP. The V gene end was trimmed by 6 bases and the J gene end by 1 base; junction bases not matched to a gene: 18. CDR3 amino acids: CASGLIMTLRGLSYNEQFF. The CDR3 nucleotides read TGTGCTAGTGGCCTTATAATGACTCTTAGGGGGCTGTCCTACAATGAGCAGTTCTTC.

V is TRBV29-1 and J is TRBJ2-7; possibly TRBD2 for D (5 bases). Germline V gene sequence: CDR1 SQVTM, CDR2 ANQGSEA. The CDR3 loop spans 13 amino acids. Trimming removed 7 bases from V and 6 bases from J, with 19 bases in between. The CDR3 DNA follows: TGCAGCGGTACGGTTCGGACCCGGGGCGAGCAGTACTTC. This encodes CSGTVRTRGEQYF.

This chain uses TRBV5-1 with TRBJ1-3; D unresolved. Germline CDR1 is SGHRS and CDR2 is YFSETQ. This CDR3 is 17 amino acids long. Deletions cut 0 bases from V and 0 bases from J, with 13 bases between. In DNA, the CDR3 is TGCGCCAGCAGCTTGGCCGACCCGGGGTCCTCTGGAAACACCATATATTTT. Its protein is CASSLADPGSSGNTIYF.

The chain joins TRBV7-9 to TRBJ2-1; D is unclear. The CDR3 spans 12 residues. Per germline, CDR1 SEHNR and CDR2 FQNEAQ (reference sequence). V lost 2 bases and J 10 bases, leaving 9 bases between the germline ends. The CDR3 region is CASSLIVPEQFF. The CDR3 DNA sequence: TGTGCCAGCAGCTTAATCGTTCCCGAGCAGTTCTTC.

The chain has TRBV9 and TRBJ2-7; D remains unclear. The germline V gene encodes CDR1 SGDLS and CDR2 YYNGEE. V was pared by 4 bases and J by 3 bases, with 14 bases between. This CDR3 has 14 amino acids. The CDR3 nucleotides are TGTGCCAGCAGCCCCCTCGGAAACTACTACGAGCAGTACTTC. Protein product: CASSPLGNYYEQYF.

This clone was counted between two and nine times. The CDR3 nucleotides are TGTGCCAGCAGCCCCCCGGGACAGTCACCCGGGGAGCTGTTTTTT. It translates to CASSPPGQSPGELFF. This chain connects TRBV7-7 to TRBJ2-2, with 7 bases that match TRBD1. The V gene's germline CDR1 is SSHAT and CDR2 FNYEAQ (reference sequence). The CDR3 is 15 residues long. The junction had 9 bases not matched to a gene; V was cut back by 5 bases and J by 6 bases.

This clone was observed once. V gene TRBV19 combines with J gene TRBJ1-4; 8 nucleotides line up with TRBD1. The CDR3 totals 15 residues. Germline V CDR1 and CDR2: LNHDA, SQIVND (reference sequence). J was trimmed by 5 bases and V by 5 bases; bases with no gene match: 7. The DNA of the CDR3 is TGTGCCAGTAGTCTTAGGACAGGGCAGAATGAAAAACTGTTTTTT. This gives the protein CASSLRTGQNEKLFF.

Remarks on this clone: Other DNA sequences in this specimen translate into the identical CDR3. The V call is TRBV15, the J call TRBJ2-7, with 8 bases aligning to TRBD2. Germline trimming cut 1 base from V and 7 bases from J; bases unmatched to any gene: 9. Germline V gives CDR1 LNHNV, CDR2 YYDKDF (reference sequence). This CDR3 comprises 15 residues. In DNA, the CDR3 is TGTGCCACCAGCAGAGTGTCCAGCGGGAGAGGGGAGCAGTACTTC. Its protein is CATSRVSSGRGEQYF.

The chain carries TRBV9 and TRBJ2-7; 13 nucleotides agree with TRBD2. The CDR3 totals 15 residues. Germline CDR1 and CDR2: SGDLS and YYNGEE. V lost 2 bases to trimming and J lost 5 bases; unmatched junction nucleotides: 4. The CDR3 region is CASSVGTSGIHEQYF. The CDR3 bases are TGTGCCAGCAGCGTCGGGACTAGCGGGATTCACGAGCAGTACTTC. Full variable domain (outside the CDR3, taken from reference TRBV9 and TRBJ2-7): DSGVTQTPKHLITATGQRVTLRCSPRSGDLSVYWYQQSLDQGLQFLIQYYNGEERAKGNILERFSAQQFPDLHSELNLSSLELGDSALYFCASSVGTSGIHEQYFGPGTRLTVT.

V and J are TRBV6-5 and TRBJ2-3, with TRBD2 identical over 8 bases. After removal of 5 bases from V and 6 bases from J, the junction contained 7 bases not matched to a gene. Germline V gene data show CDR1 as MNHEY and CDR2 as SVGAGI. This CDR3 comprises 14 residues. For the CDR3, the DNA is TGTGCCAGCAGTCTAAGCGGGGGAGGGGATACGCAGTATTTT. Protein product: CASSLSGGGDTQYF.

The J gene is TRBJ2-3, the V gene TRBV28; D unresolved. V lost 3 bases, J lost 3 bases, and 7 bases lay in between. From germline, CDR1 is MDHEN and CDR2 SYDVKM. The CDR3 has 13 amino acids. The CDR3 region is CASSLADTDTQYF. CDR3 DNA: TGTGCCAGCAGTTTGGCGGATACAGATACGCAGTATTTT.

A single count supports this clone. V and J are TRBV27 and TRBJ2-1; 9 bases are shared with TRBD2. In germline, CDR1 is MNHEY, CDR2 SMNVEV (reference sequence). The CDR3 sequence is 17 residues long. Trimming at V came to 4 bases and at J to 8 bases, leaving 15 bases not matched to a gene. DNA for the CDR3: TGTGCCAGCAGTTCGCCGGTGAGGCGGGGGGGCAGCGATGAGCAGTTCTTC. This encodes CASSSPVRRGGSDEQFF.

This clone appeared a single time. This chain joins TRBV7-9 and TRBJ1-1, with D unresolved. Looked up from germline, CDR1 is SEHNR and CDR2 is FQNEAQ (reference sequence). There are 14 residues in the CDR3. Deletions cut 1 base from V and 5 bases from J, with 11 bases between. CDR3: CASSLEGSGTEAFF. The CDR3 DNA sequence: TGTGCCAGCAGCTTAGAGGGCTCGGGGACTGAAGCTTTCTTT.

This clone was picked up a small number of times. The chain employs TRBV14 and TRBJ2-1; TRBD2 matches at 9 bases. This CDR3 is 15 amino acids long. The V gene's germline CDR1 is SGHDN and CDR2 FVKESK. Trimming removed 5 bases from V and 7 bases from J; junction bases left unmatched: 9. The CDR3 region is CASSAKRGARNEQFF. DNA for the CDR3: TGTGCCAGCAGCGCTAAGCGGGGGGCCCGAAATGAGCAGTTCTTC.

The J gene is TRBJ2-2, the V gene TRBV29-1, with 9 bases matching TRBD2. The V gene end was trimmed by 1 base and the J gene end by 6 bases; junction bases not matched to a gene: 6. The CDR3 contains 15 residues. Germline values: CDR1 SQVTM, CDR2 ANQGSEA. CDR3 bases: TGCAGCGTTGAAGCCATGGCGGGAGGGCCCGGGGAGCTGTTTTTT. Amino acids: CSVEAMAGGPGELFF.

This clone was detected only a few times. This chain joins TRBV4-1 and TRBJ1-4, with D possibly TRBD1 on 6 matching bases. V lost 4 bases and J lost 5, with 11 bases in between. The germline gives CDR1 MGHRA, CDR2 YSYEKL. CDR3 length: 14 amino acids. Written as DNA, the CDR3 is TGCGCCAGCAGCCGCTCAGGGGTAAATGAAAAACTGTTTTTT. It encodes CASSRSGVNEKLFF.

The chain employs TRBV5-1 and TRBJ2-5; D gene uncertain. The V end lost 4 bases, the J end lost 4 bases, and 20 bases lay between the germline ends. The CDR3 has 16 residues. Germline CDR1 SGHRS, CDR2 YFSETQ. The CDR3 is CASSAKLVVPTETQYF. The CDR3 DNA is TGCGCCAGCAGCGCAAAGTTAGTGGTCCCAACAGAGACCCAGTACTTC.

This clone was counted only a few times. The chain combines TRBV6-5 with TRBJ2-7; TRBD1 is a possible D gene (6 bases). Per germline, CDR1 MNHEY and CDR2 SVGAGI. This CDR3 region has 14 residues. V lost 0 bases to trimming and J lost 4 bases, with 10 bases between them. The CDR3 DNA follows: TGTGCCAGCAGTTACTCGTACAGGGATTACGAGCAGTACTTC. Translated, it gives CASSYSYRDYEQYF.

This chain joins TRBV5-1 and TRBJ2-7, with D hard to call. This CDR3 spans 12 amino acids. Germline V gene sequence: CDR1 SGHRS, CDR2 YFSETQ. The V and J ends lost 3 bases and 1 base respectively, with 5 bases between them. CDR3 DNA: TGCGCCAGCAGCTCCCTTTCCTACGAGCAGTACTTC. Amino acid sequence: CASSSLSYEQYF.

Here the CDR3 reads CASSRPEAFGSPLHF. The CDR3 DNA follows: TGTGCCAGCAGCCGTCCCGAGGCCTTCGGTTCACCCCTCCACTTT. This sequence joins TRBV7-9 and TRBJ1-6; D remains unclear. V shed 5 bases and J shed 9 bases, with 17 bases lying between them. The CDR3 contains 15 residues. Germline loops: CDR1 SEHNR, CDR2 FQNEAQ (reference sequence).

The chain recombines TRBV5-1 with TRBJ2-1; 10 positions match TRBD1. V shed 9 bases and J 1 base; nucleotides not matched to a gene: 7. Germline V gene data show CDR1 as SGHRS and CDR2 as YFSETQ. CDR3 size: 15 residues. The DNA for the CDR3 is TGCGCCACTCAGAGGACAGGGGGATCCTACAATGAGCAGTTCTTC. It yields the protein CATQRTGGSYNEQFF.

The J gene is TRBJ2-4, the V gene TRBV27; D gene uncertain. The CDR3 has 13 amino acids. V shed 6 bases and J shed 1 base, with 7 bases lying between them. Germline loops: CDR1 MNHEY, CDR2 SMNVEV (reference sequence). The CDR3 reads CASSPMAKNIQYF. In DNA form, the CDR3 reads TGTGCCAGCAGCCCCATGGCCAAAAACATTCAGTACTTC.